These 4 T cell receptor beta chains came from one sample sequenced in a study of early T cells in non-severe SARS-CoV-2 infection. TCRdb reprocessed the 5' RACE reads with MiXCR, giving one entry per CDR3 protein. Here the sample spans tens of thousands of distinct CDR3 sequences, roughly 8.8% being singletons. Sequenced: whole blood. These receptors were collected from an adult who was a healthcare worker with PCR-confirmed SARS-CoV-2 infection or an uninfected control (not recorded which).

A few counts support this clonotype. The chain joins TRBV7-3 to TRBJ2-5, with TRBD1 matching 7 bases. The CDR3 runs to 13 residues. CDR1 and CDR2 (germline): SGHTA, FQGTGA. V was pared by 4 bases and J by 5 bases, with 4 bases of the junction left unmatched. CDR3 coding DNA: TGTGCCAGCAGCTCTACAGGGGCCGAGACCCAGTACTTC. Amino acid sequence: CASSSTGAETQYF.

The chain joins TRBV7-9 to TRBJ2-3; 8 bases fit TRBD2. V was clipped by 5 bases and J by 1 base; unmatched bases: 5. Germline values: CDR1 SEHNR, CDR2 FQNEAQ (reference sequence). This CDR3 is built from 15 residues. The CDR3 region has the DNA TGTGCCAGCAGCCAGCCGGGACTAGGCACAGATACGCAGTATTTT. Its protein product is CASSQPGLGTDTQYF.

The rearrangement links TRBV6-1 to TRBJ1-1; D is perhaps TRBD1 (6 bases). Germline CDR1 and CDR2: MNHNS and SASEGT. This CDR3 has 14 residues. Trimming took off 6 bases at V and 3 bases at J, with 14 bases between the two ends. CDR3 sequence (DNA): TGTGCCAGCAGAACCACAGGGTTGTACACTGAAGCTTTCTTT. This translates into CASRTTGLYTEAFF.

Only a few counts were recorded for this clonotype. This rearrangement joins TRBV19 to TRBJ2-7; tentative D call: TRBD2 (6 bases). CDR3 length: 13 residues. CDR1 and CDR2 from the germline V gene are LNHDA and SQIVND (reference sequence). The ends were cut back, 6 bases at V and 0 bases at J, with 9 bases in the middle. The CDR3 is CASSLAVSYEQYF. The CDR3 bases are TGTGCCAGTAGCTTAGCGGTCTCCTACGAGCAGTACTTC. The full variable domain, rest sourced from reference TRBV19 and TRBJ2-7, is DGGITQSPKYLFRKEGQNVTLSCEQNLNHDAMYWYRQDPGQGLRLIYYSQIVNDFQKGDIAEGYSVSREKKESFPLTVTSAQKNPTAFYLCASSLAVSYEQYFGPGTRLTVT.